This T cell receptor beta chain originates from a study of response to subunit inactivated influenza vaccine. Regarding this clonotype: The target antigen is unknown.

TCRdb re-derived calls from the RT-PCR reads in MiXCR, one entry per CDR3 protein. The table records about 830,000 distinct CDR3 sequences, around 20% of them present only once. Study-wide points: The authors suggested that every seasonal influenza vaccination recruits few new T cells.

The CDR3 sequence is 16 residues long. Losses at the gene ends were 8 bases for V and 5 bases for J; bases not matched to a gene: 15. Germline V gene data show CDR1 as LGHDT and CDR2 as YNNKEL (reference sequence). The sequence came from a man aged 50-59 years who received an inactivated influenza vaccine. The chain carries TRBV3-1 and TRBJ2-5, with 9 bases matching TRBD2. The sample was PBMCs from blood, taken around 5 days after vaccination. The CDR3 DNA is TGTGCCAGCTCCTGGATGGGGACTAGCTCTGGGGAGACCCAGTACTTC. Its translation: CASSWMGTSSGETQYF.